These 29 T cell receptor beta chains originate from one sample sequenced in a study of T cells in Graves' hyperthyroidism and ophthalmopathy. Amplification yielded TCR beta CDR3 regions, with RNA transcripts as the source. HTBI primers were the set used in a first-round RT-PCR of the TCR CDR3. MiXCR, applied by TCRdb to the multiplex PCR reads, yields one record per CDR3 protein. The sample lists approximately 400,000 distinct CDR3 sequences; less than 20% were seen once. The sample taken for sequencing was blood. Every receptor here comes from a young woman with Graves' hyperthyroidism that later progressed to Graves' ophthalmopathy.

The rearrangement uses TRBV11-2 and TRBJ2-7, with D perhaps being TRBD1 or TRBD2 (5 bases each). Between the trimmed V and J ends, which lost 5 bases and 6 bases, there was a span of 20 bases. Germline assignment: CDR1 SGHAT and CDR2 FQNNGV. This CDR3 has 15 residues. CDR3 DNA sequence: TGTGCCAGCAGCGCTCCTTGGGGGTTTGGTGGCGAGCAGTACTTC. As protein: CASSAPWGFGGEQYF.

The genes are TRBV4-3 and TRBJ1-6; D not certain. The CDR3 is made up of 16 amino acids. The germline V and J ends were trimmed by 0 bases and 10 bases, with 16 bases remaining between them. CDR1 and CDR2 from the germline V gene are LGHNA and YSLEER. The CDR3 nucleotides read TGCGCCAGCAGCCAAGAATTTACGGACGGAGACTCACCCCTCCACTTT. Translation gives CASSQEFTDGDSPLHF.

This clonotype was recorded many times. This chain uses TRBV5-1 with TRBJ2-1; TRBD1 aligns across 10 bases. Germline lookup yields CDR1 SGHRS and CDR2 YFSETQ. Trimming took 3 bases from V and 8 from J; bases not matched to a gene: 11. The CDR3 is 16 amino acids. CDR3 region: CASSSGTGALTHEQFF. DNA for the CDR3: TGCGCCAGCAGCTCGGGGACAGGGGCCCTTACTCATGAGCAGTTCTTC.

In its sample, this clonotype was seen many times. The chain couples TRBV28 to TRBJ2-7; 10 bases fit TRBD2. In germline, CDR1 is MDHEN, CDR2 SYDVKM. V lost 5 bases and J lost 1; bases outside the gene matches: 5. The CDR3 loop spans 15 amino acids. CDR3 loop: CASSPSGSESYEQYF. In nucleotides, the CDR3 is TGTGCCAGCAGTCCTAGCGGGAGCGAATCCTACGAGCAGTACTTC.

This clonotype was recorded at least ten times. V and J are TRBV7-8 and TRBJ2-7; no firm D call. Trimming took 2 bases from V and 3 from J, leaving 17 bases between them. Germline values: CDR1 SGHVS, CDR2 FQNEAQ. CDR3 size: 16 residues. This CDR3 reads CASSLLGPTSYYEQYF. CDR3 DNA sequence: TGTGCCAGCAGCTTATTAGGACCTACCTCCTACTACGAGCAGTACTTC.

Of note for this clonotype: A much larger clonotype is one base distant, so this may be a read error. This chain joins TRBV18 and TRBJ2-5, with 11 bases identical to TRBD1. CDR1 KGHSH and CDR2 LQKENI come from the germline V gene. The CDR3 spans 15 residues. In nucleotides, the CDR3 is TGTGCCAGCCCACCCTCCGGGACAGGGGGAGAGACCCAGTACTTC. Translated, it gives CASPPSGTGGETQYF.

In its sample, this clonotype was seen many times. The rearrangement joins TRBV6-5 to TRBJ1-1; perhaps TRBD1 as D (6 bases). V dropped 2 bases and J dropped 1 base, with 8 bases sitting between them. The CDR3 runs to 14 residues. Germline loops: CDR1 MNHEY, CDR2 SVGAGI. The CDR3 nucleotides are TGTGCCAGCAGTTACGGGGGCGGGAACACTGAAGCTTTCTTT. It codes for CASSYGGGNTEAFF.

In its sample, this clonotype was seen many times. V usage is TRBV20-1 and J usage is TRBJ2-1, with 11 positions matching TRBD2. V shed 3 bases, J shed 6 bases, and the junction held 4 bases outside the gene matches. The CDR3 is 14 residues long. Germline V CDR1 and CDR2: DFQATT, SNEGSKA (reference sequence). CDR3 loop: CSASTSGRGNEQFF. CDR3 coding DNA: TGCAGTGCTAGCACTAGCGGGAGAGGCAATGAGCAGTTCTTC.

V gene TRBV4-1 combines with J gene TRBJ2-1; D is uncertain. This CDR3 spans 16 amino acids. Looked up from germline, CDR1 is MGHRA and CDR2 is YSYEKL. Trimming stripped 1 base from V and 2 bases from J, with 12 bases between. The CDR3 bases are TGCGCCAGCAGCCAAGCGGGCAGGCGCACCTACAATGAGCAGTTCTTC. The encoded protein is CASSQAGRRTYNEQFF.

This clonotype was seen more than once but under ten times. J is TRBJ1-2 and V is TRBV30; D is undetermined. Germline V gene lookup returns CDR1 GTSNPN and CDR2 SVGIG (reference sequence). There are 13 residues in the CDR3. Trimming removed 1 base from V and 6 bases from J, with 12 bases in between. CDR3 bases: TGTGCCTGGAGTGGGATCCAGAAAAATGGCTACACCTTC. Its translation: CAWSGIQKNGYTF. Full variable domain (outside the CDR3, taken from reference TRBV30 and TRBJ1-2): SQTIHQWPATLVQPVGSPLSLECTVEGTSNPNLYWYRQAAGRGLQLLFYSVGIGQISSEVPQNLSASRPQDRQFILSSKKLLLSDSGFYLCAWSGIQKNGYTFGSGTRLTVV.

This clonotype was seen at least ten times. J is TRBJ1-2 and V is TRBV6-2 or TRBV6-3; D is perhaps TRBD1 (5 bases). Germline CDR1 is MNHEY and CDR2 is SVGEGT. V was pared by 7 bases and J by 2 bases, with 14 bases between. The CDR3 spans 14 residues. CDR3 protein: CASMQWEGNYGYTF. The CDR3 DNA reads TGTGCCAGCATGCAGTGGGAGGGGAACTATGGCTACACCTTC.

The chain uses TRBV5-1 and TRBJ2-6, with D perhaps given as TRBD1 or TRBD2 (5 bases each). CDR1 and CDR2 from the germline V gene are SGHRS and YFSETQ. With 1 base removed from V and 0 bases from J, the gap between germline ends came to 8 bases. This CDR3 has 16 amino acids. CDR3 amino acids: CASSLPGGSGANVLTF. CDR3 DNA: TGCGCCAGCAGCTTGCCTGGGGGCTCTGGGGCCAACGTCCTGACTTTC. Using reference TRBV5-1 and TRBJ2-6 for the parts outside the CDR3, the full variable domain is KAGVTQTPRYLIKTRGQQVTLSCSPISGHRSVSWYQQTPGQGLQFLFEYFSETQRNKGNFPGRFSGRQFSNSRSEMNVSTLELGDSALYLCASSLPGGSGANVLTFGAGSRLTVL.

In its sample, this clonotype was seen many times. V is TRBV28 and J is TRBJ2-7, with 9 bases matching TRBD2. The CDR3 sequence is 15 residues long. V shed 3 bases and J 7 bases; nucleotides not matched to a gene: 10. The germline V gene has CDR1 MDHEN and CDR2 SYDVKM. The CDR3 sequence: CASSFFSGSPSEQYF. CDR3 bases: TGTGCCAGCAGTTTCTTTAGCGGGAGCCCTTCGGAGCAGTACTTC.

Turning to this clonotype: One end of the junction is discordant with germline, which a read error may explain. The rearrangement joins TRBV11-2 to TRBJ1-1; TRBD1 is a possible D gene (5 bases). From germline, CDR1 is SGHAT and CDR2 FQNNGV. The CDR3 runs to 15 residues. CDR3 residues: CASRLAGGVNTEAFF. CDR3 in DNA: TGTGCCAGCAGATTAGCGGGGGGGGTGAACACTGAAGCTTTCTTT. The full variable domain, in which reference TRBV11-2 and TRBJ1-1 provide the parts outside the CDR3, is EAGVAQSPRYKIIEKRQSVAFWCNPISGHATLYWYQQILGQGPKLLIQFQNNGVVDDSQLPKDRFSAERLKGVDSTLKIQPAKLEDSAVYLCASRLAGGVNTEAFFGQGTRLTVV.

This clonotype came up many times. This chain uses TRBV27 with TRBJ1-1; no clear D gene. CDR3 size: 13 residues. V was cut by 2 bases and J by 2 bases, with 6 bases left in between. The V gene's germline CDR1 is MNHEY and CDR2 SMNVEV (reference sequence). The CDR3 DNA reads TGTGCCAGCAGTTTACTGGGAAACACTGAAGCTTTCTTT. Translation gives CASSLLGNTEAFF.

In this sample, this clonotype turned up many times. The V gene is TRBV20-1, the J gene TRBJ2-7, with D possibly TRBD2 on 6 matching bases. Germline assignment: CDR1 DFQATT and CDR2 SNEGSKA (reference sequence). There are 15 residues in the CDR3. Deletions cut 0 bases from V and 3 bases from J, with 15 bases between. This chain's CDR3 is CSARDFEGLNYEQYF. The CDR3 DNA sequence: TGCAGTGCTAGAGATTTTGAGGGACTGAACTACGAGCAGTACTTC.

This clonotype was counted ten times or more. The V call is TRBV5-1, the J call TRBJ2-3, with D tentatively TRBD2 (6 bases). CDR3 size: 14 residues. The germline V gene encodes CDR1 SGHRS and CDR2 YFSETQ. V was trimmed by 4 bases and J by 6 bases, leaving 15 bases between them. CDR3 protein: CASSQVGDLDTQYF. CDR3 coding DNA: TGCGCCAGCAGCCAGGTGGGGGACTTGGATACGCAGTATTTT.

In regard to this clonotype: Given a much more abundant clone one base away, this may be a read error. The CDR3 bases are TGTGCCAGCAGCCAATGGGGGACTGGGGCCAGCGTCCTGACTTTC. This translates into CASSQWGTGASVLTF. The rearrangement joins TRBV3-1 to TRBJ2-6, with D possibly TRBD2 on 6 matching bases. Looked up from germline, CDR1 is LGHDT and CDR2 is YNNKEL (reference sequence). This CDR3 is built from 15 residues.

The chain has TRBV4-1 and TRBJ2-7; 7 bases fit TRBD1. Germline V gene sequence: CDR1 MGHRA, CDR2 YSYEKL. The V and J ends lost 7 bases and 2 bases, in that order; junction bases with no gene match: 17. CDR3 size: 17 residues. This CDR3 reads CASTPRVRGRDPYEQYF. DNA for the CDR3: TGCGCCAGCACCCCCAGGGTGAGGGGGCGCGATCCCTACGAGCAGTACTTC.

This clonotype was counted many times. The chain is built from TRBV7-9 and TRBJ1-1; D ambiguous. Germline V gives CDR1 SEHNR, CDR2 FQNEAQ (reference sequence). Trimming stripped 2 bases from V and 5 bases from J, with 3 bases between. The CDR3 is 11 residues long. CDR3 sequence (DNA): TGTGCCAGCAGCTTACAAACTGAAGCTTTCTTT. Protein product: CASSLQTEAFF.

J is TRBJ2-7 and V is TRBV20-1; 12 nucleotides align to TRBD2. V shed 5 bases, J shed 3 bases, and the junction held 5 bases outside the gene matches. Germline CDR1 is DFQATT and CDR2 is SNEGSKA (reference sequence). The CDR3 runs to 14 residues. The CDR3, as DNA: TGCAGTGCTGCCCTAGCGGGAGGGGGCTACGAGCAGTACTTC. Its protein is CSAALAGGGYEQYF.

This clonotype was seen at least ten times. V and J are TRBV27 and TRBJ2-1, with 10 bases fitting TRBD2. CDR3 size: 19 residues. J gave up 2 bases and V 10 bases, and 20 bases lay outside the gene matches. Germline-derived CDR1 and CDR2 are MNHEY and SMNVEV (reference sequence). CDR3 in amino acids: CATQTGGASGSRAYNEQFF. CDR3 in DNA: TGTGCCACCCAAACGGGGGGGGCTAGCGGGAGCCGGGCCTACAATGAGCAGTTCTTC.

This clonotype has just a few counts. This may be a read error, as it is one base from a much larger clone. The chain is built from TRBV6-1 and TRBJ1-4; no firm D call. Trimming took off 3 bases at V and 5 bases at J, with 7 bases between the two ends. Per the germline V gene, CDR1 is MNHNS and CDR2 is SASEGT. This CDR3 comprises 13 residues. The CDR3 protein is CASSDRRNEKLFF. CDR3 sequence (DNA): TGTGCCAGCAGTGACAGGAGGAATGAAAAACTGTTTTTT.

J is TRBJ2-6 and V is TRBV29-1; tentatively, D is TRBD1 or TRBD2 (5 bases each). The CDR3 runs 14 residues. The V end was cut by 6 bases, the J end by 0 bases, with 9 bases between. Germline lookup yields CDR1 SQVTM and CDR2 ANQGSEA. CDR3 in amino acids: CSVGRNSGANVLTF. Here the CDR3 DNA reads TGCAGCGTGGGACGAAACTCTGGGGCCAACGTCCTGACTTTC.

The chain is built from TRBV27 and TRBJ1-6; 7 bases fit TRBD1. The CDR3 has 16 residues. The junction had 10 bases not matched to a gene; V was cut back by 6 bases and J by 5 bases. Germline V gives CDR1 MNHEY, CDR2 SMNVEV (reference sequence). For the CDR3, the DNA is TGTGCCAGCAGCGCCCTGGGACAGACAGATAATTCACCCCTCCACTTT. It codes for CASSALGQTDNSPLHF.

The chain is built from TRBV6-5 and TRBJ2-7; weak D call: TRBD2 (5 bases). The germline gives CDR1 MNHEY, CDR2 SVGAGI. V was clipped by 4 bases and J by 3 bases, with 10 bases between them. This CDR3 has 13 amino acids. In nucleotides, the CDR3 is TGTGCCAGCAGTTCTTATGACTACTACGAGCAGTACTTC. Translating it yields CASSSYDYYEQYF.

In its sample, this clonotype was seen a few times. V gene TRBV15 combines with J gene TRBJ2-7; possibly TRBD2 for D (7 bases). Per the germline V gene, CDR1 is LNHNV and CDR2 is YYDKDF (reference sequence). CDR3 length: 17 amino acids. Deletions cut 0 bases from V and 1 base from J, with 16 bases between. CDR3 loop: CATSRDPLGRGSYEQYF. The CDR3 coding sequence is TGTGCCACCAGCAGAGACCCCCTGGGGAGGGGGTCCTACGAGCAGTACTTC.

This clonotype was seen at least ten times. This rearrangement joins TRBV10-3 to TRBJ2-2, with TRBD2 matching over 8 bases. The CDR3 is 14 amino acids. From germline, CDR1 is ENHRY and CDR2 SYGVKD. The CDR3 DNA reads TGTGCTTCTACTCCGGGAGGGGACACCGGGGAGCTGTTTTTT. This encodes CASTPGGDTGELFF.

This chain uses TRBV5-6 with TRBJ1-4; D is perhaps TRBD1 (5 bases). The CDR3 length is 16 residues. Trimming left V 2 bases short and J 3 bases short, with 14 bases between. Per the germline V gene, CDR1 is SGHDT and CDR2 is YYEEEE. CDR3 nucleotides: TGTGCCAGCAGCTTTGGGGTGGGGACGGCTAATGAAAAACTGTTTTTT. Its protein is CASSFGVGTANEKLFF.